This TCR beta chain was recorded in a study of T cells in Graves' hyperthyroidism and ophthalmopathy. This clonotype was observed a few times. The CDR3 regions of TCR beta were amplified from RNA transcripts. The TCR CDR3 first-round RT-PCR relied on the HTBI primer set. TCRdb reprocessed the multiplex PCR reads with MiXCR, giving one entry per CDR3 protein. This table holds about 640,000 distinct CDR3 sequences, less than 25% found once. This CDR3 is built from 13 residues. V trimming: 5 bases; J trimming: 9 bases; junction bases outside the gene matches: 7. The V gene's germline CDR1 is SGHAT and CDR2 FQNNGV.

The sequenced sample consisted of blood. This clonotype was sampled from a man under 40 with Graves' ophthalmopathy. This chain joins TRBV11-2 and TRBJ2-7; 10 bases map to TRBD1. The CDR3 protein is CASSMDRGGGQYF. The CDR3 DNA is TGTGCCAGCAGCATGGACAGGGGGGGCGGGCAGTACTTC. The full variable domain, in which reference TRBV11-2 and TRBJ2-7 provide the parts outside the CDR3, is EAGVAQSPRYKIIEKRQSVAFWCNPISGHATLYWYQQILGQGPKLLIQFQNNGVVDDSQLPKDRFSAERLKGVDSTLKIQPAKLEDSAVYLCASSMDRGGGQYFGPGTRLTVT.